The clone carrying this T cell receptor beta chain was counted only a few times. The target antigen is unknown. TCRdb analysed the RT-PCR reads with MiXCR anew, one entry per CDR3 protein. The sample consists of a few hundred thousand distinct CDR3 sequences, under 8.5% of them appearing once. This entry comes from a study of response to subunit inactivated influenza vaccine. General study points: With each seasonal influenza vaccination, the authors suggested, few new T cells are recruited.

The source is a man aged 50 to 69 who received an inactivated influenza vaccine. The sequencing used PBMCs from blood, collected around 25 months after vaccination.

The CDR3: CASSLIMGTGANVLTF. The CDR3 coding sequence is TGTGCCAGCAGTTTAATTATGGGCACTGGGGCCAACGTCCTGACTTTC. The gene calls are TRBV27 and TRBJ2-6; D is unclear. The CDR3 length is 16 residues. Germline-derived CDR1 and CDR2 are MNHEY and SMNVEV (reference sequence). Trimming took 2 bases from V and 2 from J, leaving 10 bases between them.